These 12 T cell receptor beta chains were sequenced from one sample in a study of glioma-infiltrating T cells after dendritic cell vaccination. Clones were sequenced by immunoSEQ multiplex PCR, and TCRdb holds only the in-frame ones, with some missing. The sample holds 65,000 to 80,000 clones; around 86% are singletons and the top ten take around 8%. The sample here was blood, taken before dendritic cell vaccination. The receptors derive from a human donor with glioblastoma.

DNA for the CDR3: TGTGCCATCAGTGGGGGGAGGGCAGATACGCAGTATTTT. Translated: CAISGGRADTQYF. The chain has TRBV10-3 and TRBJ2-3; 7 positions agree with TRBD2. There are 13 residues in the CDR3. Looked up from germline, CDR1 is ENHRY and CDR2 is SYGVKD. J was trimmed by 4 bases and V by 4 bases; bases with no gene match: 2.

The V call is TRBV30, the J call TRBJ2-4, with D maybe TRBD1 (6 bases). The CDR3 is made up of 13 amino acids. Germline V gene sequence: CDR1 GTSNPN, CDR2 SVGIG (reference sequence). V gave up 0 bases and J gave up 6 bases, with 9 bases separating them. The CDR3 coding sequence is TGTGCCTGGAGTGTACAGGGCCGAAACATTCAGTACTTC. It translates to CAWSVQGRNIQYF.

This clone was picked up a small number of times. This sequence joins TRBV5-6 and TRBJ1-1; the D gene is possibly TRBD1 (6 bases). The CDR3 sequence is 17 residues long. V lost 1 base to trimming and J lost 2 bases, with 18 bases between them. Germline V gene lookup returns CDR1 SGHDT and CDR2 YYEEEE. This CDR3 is CASSLLRGAKGNTEAFF. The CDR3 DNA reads TGTGCCAGCAGCTTGCTACGGGGGGCGAAGGGAAACACTGAAGCTTTCTTT.

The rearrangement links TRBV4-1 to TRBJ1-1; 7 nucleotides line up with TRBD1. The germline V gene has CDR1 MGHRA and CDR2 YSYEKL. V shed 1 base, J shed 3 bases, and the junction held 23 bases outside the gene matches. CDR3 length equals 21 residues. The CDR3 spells CASSQGYPLTGELVPDTEAFF. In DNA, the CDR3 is TGCGCCAGCAGCCAAGGTTACCCTCTTACAGGGGAACTGGTACCGGACACTGAAGCTTTCTTT.

The CDR3 sequence: CASSPASLAGYEQYF. In DNA, the CDR3 is TGTGCCAGCTCACCAGCCAGCCTAGCGGGGTACGAGCAGTACTTC. The chain carries TRBV18 and TRBJ2-7, with 9 bases identical to TRBD2. The CDR3 runs 15 residues. The germline CDR1 and CDR2 sequences are KGHSH and LQKENI. V trimming: 2 bases; J trimming: 4 bases; junction bases outside the gene matches: 6.

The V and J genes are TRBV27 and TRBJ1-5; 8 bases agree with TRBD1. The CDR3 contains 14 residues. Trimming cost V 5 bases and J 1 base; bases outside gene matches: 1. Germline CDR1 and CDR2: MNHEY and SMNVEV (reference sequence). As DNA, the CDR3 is TGTGCCAGCAGTACAGGGGGGAGCAATCAGCCCCAGCATTTT. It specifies CASSTGGSNQPQHF.

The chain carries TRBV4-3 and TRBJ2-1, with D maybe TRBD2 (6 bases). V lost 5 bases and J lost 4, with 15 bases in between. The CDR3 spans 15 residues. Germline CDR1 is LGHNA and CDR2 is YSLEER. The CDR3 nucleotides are TGCGCCAGCAGCGCGTCGCGGGGTGGGTACAATGAGCAGTTCTTC. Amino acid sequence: CASSASRGGYNEQFF.

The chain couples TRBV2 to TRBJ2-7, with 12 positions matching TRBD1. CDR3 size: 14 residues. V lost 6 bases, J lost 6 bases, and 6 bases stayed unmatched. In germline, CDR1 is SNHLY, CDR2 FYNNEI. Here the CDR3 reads CASRGGQGAIEQYF. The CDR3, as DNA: TGTGCCAGCAGAGGGGGACAGGGGGCTATCGAGCAGTACTTC.

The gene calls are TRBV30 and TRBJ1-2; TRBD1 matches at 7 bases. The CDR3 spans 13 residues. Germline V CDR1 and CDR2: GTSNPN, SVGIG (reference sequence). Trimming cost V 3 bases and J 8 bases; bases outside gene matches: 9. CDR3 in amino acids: CAWSYGQGDGYTF. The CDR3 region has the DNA TGTGCCTGGAGCTACGGCCAGGGGGACGGCTACACCTTC.

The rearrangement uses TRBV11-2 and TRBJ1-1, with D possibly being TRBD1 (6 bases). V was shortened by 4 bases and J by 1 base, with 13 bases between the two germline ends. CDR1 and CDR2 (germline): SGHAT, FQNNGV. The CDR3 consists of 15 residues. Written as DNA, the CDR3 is TGTGCCAGCAGCTCGGTATACAGGGAGAACACTGAAGCTTTCTTT. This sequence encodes CASSSVYRENTEAFF.

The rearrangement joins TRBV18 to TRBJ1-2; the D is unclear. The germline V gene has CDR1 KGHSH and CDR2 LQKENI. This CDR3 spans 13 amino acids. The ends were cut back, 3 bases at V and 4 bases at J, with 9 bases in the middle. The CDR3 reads CASSPVVTYGYTF. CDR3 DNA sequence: TGTGCCAGCTCACCTGTAGTTACCTATGGCTACACCTTC.

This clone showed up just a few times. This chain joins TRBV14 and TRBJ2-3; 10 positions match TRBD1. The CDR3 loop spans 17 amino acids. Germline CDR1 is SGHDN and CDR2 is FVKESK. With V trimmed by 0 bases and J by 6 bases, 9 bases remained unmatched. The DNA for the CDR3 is TGTGCCAGCAGCCAAGAACGCCCGGGACAGGGGAGGGATACGCAGTATTTT. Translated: CASSQERPGQGRDTQYF.